This TCR beta chain was sequenced in a study of identical twins. Findings and caveats of the study: Fewer insertions marked abundant cord blood beta clonotypes; young adult naive trended weakly, memory not at all. Twin sharing of out-of-frame TCR alpha was underestimated by models in monozygotic pairs.

With respect to this clonotype: Its antigen is as yet unknown.

V was shortened by 0 bases and J by 7 bases, with 9 bases between the two germline ends. There are 13 residues in the CDR3. CDR1 and CDR2 from the germline V gene are MNHEY and SMNVEV (reference sequence). After template switching added a universal primer site, the resulting cDNA carried unique molecular identifiers. TCRdb recomputed calls from the 5' RACE reads with MiXCR, one row per CDR3 protein. The table has 540,000 or so distinct CDR3 sequences, 20% to 25% seen once; the top ten hold 0.45% to 0.5%. This sample also appeared in a second study, on yellow fever vaccine responses in identical twins.

The chain carries TRBV27 and TRBJ1-1, with D unclear. This clonotype was obtained from a woman younger than 30 in good health. The sample taken for sequencing was CD4+ T cells sorted from blood. Here the CDR3 reads CASSLSGGGEAFF. CDR3 coding DNA: TGTGCCAGCAGTTTATCTGGCGGAGGTGAAGCTTTCTTT.